There are a few counts of the clone carrying this T cell receptor (beta chain). The germline V gene encodes CDR1 MNHEY and CDR2 SMNVEV (reference sequence). Losses at the gene ends were 4 bases for V and 5 bases for J; bases not matched to a gene: 3. The CDR3 consists of 13 residues. Sequencing was performed with immunoSEQ multiplex PCR; in TCRdb, only in-frame clones are kept and a portion is missing. The sample comprises some 44,000 clones, 70% of which are singletons, and roughly a sixth rests with the top ten. This sample stems from a study of control samples from healthy donors and cancer patients.

This TCR came from a male donor with melanoma. J is TRBJ2-7 and V is TRBV27, with 9 bases that match TRBD1. Sequencing used formalin-fixed, paraffin-embedded tissue. DNA of the CDR3: TGTGCCAGCAGTTATACAGGGGGCCACGAGCAGTACTTC. Translated, it gives CASSYTGGHEQYF.